This TCR beta chain came from a study of PD-1 blockade in classical Hodgkin lymphoma. Every single patient, without exception, relapsed after autologous stem cell transplantation, and brentuximab vedotin exposure varied. Study results and caveats: Partial responders and progressors had significantly lower baseline TCR diversity. CD4+ TCR diversity climbed significantly by C4D1, unlike CD8+ TCR diversity.

Trimming cost V 8 bases and J 4 bases, with 14 bases left between them. CDR1 is MGHRA, CDR2 YSYEKL, per germline. This CDR3 has 13 amino acids. A few counts support this clone. What it recognizes is unknown. Libraries were prepared by immunoSEQ multiplex PCR; TCRdb keeps only in-frame clonotypes and omits some of them. This repertoire shows about 34,000 clones, around 80% found once; its top ten account for roughly 15%. The chain couples TRBV4-1 to TRBJ1-2; a possible D gene is TRBD1 (6 bases). The source of this sequence is a human donor with classical Hodgkin lymphoma. The specimen comprised peripheral blood mononuclear cells (PBMCs), sampled before the second cycle of nivolumab. The CDR3 protein is CASSVQGGYGYTF. The DNA of the CDR3 is TGCGCCAGCTCGGTACAGGGCGGCTATGGCTACACCTTC.